Following are 24 T cell receptor beta chains from one sample sequenced in a study of blood T cell repertoires in COVID-19. Sequencing used immunoSEQ multiplex PCR; TCRdb keeps in-frame clones, though not all of them. The table includes a few hundred thousand clones, about 88% detected once. Sequenced sample: peripheral blood. The receptors shown here come from a man aged 55-75 years with acute or convalescent COVID-19.

The chain carries TRBV12-3 or TRBV12-4 and TRBJ1-5; 7 positions agree with TRBD1. The ends lost 7 bases at V and 10 bases at J; junction bases unmatched: 10. The CDR3 consists of 13 residues. The CDR3 nucleotides are TGTGCCAGCACCCTAGGGGGCGTGGGACCCCAGCATTTT. Its protein product is CASTLGGVGPQHF.

V gene TRBV28 combines with J gene TRBJ1-6, with 8 bases that match TRBD1. Unmatched junction bases numbered 10, after V lost 3 bases and J lost 3 bases. Per germline, CDR1 MDHEN and CDR2 SYDVKM. This CDR3 region has 18 residues. CDR3 in amino acids: CASSFFQGRGLYNSPLHF. CDR3 bases: TGTGCCAGCAGTTTTTTTCAGGGCAGGGGGCTCTATAATTCACCCCTCCACTTT.

V usage is TRBV5-1 and J usage is TRBJ2-2; the D is unclear. The germline gives CDR1 SGHRS, CDR2 YFSETQ. Trimming left V 0 bases short and J 0 bases short, with 6 bases between. The CDR3 is 15 amino acids. The CDR3 sequence is CASSLDAANTGELFF. CDR3 nucleotide sequence: TGCGCCAGCAGCTTGGACGCGGCGAACACCGGGGAGCTGTTTTTT.

The chain couples TRBV30 to TRBJ1-2; TRBD1 agrees at 10 bases. V was clipped by 2 bases and J by 2 bases; unmatched bases: 11. Germline V CDR1 and CDR2: GTSNPN, SVGIG (reference sequence). The CDR3 is 17 amino acids. For the CDR3, the DNA is TGTGCCTGGAGTTCACGGCGACAGGGGGCGGCCAACTATGGCTACACCTTC. Translation gives CAWSSRRQGAANYGYTF.

The chain carries TRBV18 and TRBJ2-5, with 8 bases lining up with TRBD1. From germline, CDR1 is KGHSH and CDR2 LQKENI. The CDR3 has 15 amino acids. With V trimmed by 8 bases and J by 5 bases, 13 bases remained unmatched. The CDR3, as DNA: TGTGCCAGCGCTCCAGGGCAGGGGGCTTGGGAGACCCAGTACTTC. Encoded protein: CASAPGQGAWETQYF. Looking up the rest from reference TRBV18 and TRBJ2-5 gives the full variable domain: NAGVMQNPRHLVRRRGQEARLRCSPMKGHSHVYWYRQLPEEGLKFMVYLQKENIIDESGMPKERFSAEFPKEGPSILRIQQVVRGDSAAYFCASAPGQGAWETQYFGPGTRLLVL.

This clone was found many times. The CDR3 reads CASSLILGTGRDKLFF. The CDR3 DNA follows: TGTGCCAGCAGCTTGATCTTGGGGACAGGGCGAGACAAACTGTTTTTT. This rearrangement joins TRBV11-3 to TRBJ1-4, with 9 bases fitting TRBD1. The CDR3 consists of 16 residues. V dropped 3 bases and J dropped 11; count of bases not matched to a gene: 13. Germline CDR1 SGHNT, CDR2 YENEEA.

In its sample, this clone was seen a few times. The chain couples TRBV2 to TRBJ1-5; TRBD1 matches at 7 bases. Trimming removed 8 bases from V and 0 bases from J; junction bases left unmatched: 7. CDR1 and CDR2 (germline): SNHLY, FYNNEI. The CDR3 runs to 15 residues. CDR3 loop: CASSRDSHSNQPQHF. CDR3 DNA: TGTGCCAGCTCCCGGGACAGCCATAGCAATCAGCCCCAGCATTTT.

The chain combines TRBV6-6 with TRBJ2-7, with D tentatively TRBD1 (6 bases). Trimming shortened V by 2 bases and J by 0 bases, and 11 bases separated the two germline ends. CDR1 and CDR2 (germline): MNHNY, SVGAGI (reference sequence). The CDR3 is made up of 15 amino acids. The CDR3 DNA reads TGTGCCAGCAGTTACGGGACATTTAACTCCTACGAGCAGTACTTC. This sequence encodes CASSYGTFNSYEQYF.

V is TRBV27 and J is TRBJ2-1; TRBD2 matches at 10 bases. This CDR3 spans 14 amino acids. V was pared by 10 bases and J by 5 bases, with 8 bases of the junction left unmatched. Germline lookup yields CDR1 MNHEY and CDR2 SMNVEV (reference sequence). DNA for the CDR3: TGTGCCACCCAGCTAGCGGGGGCCAACAATGAGCAGTTCTTC. Protein product: CATQLAGANNEQFF.

Of note for this clone: One end of the junction fails to match germline, which may point to a read error. The V and J genes are TRBV5-1 and TRBJ2-7; D may be TRBD2 (6 bases). The CDR3 runs to 11 residues. Germline CDR1 is SGHRS and CDR2 is YFSETQ. The CDR3: CASTLAGCKYF. CDR3 in DNA: TGCGCCAGCACCTTGGCGGGGTGCAAGTACTTC.

The J gene is TRBJ2-7, the V gene TRBV29-1; TRBD1 is a possible D gene (5 bases). There are 12 residues in the CDR3. The V gene lost 0 bases and the J gene lost 2 bases, with 5 bases spanning the gap. Germline V CDR1 and CDR2: SQVTM, ANQGSEA. This chain's CDR3 is CSVEDRAYEQYF. The CDR3, as DNA: TGCAGCGTTGAAGACAGGGCCTACGAGCAGTACTTC.

This rearrangement joins TRBV9 to TRBJ2-2, with 7 bases fitting TRBD2. The junction had 6 bases not matched to a gene; V was cut back by 5 bases and J by 2 bases. Germline loops: CDR1 SGDLS, CDR2 YYNGEE. The CDR3 is 15 amino acids. The CDR3 reads CASRSGVVNTGELFF. CDR3 DNA sequence: TGTGCCAGCAGGAGCGGGGTCGTAAACACCGGGGAGCTGTTTTTT.

The CDR3: CASSLSRGSTGELFF. The CDR3 region has the DNA TGTGCCAGCAGCTTATCCAGGGGGTCCACCGGGGAGCTGTTTTTT. V and J are TRBV7-9 and TRBJ2-2, with 7 bases identical to TRBD1. This CDR3 is built from 15 residues. The J segment lost 4 bases and the V segment lost 2 bases, leaving 4 bases of the junction unmatched. Germline CDR1 and CDR2: SEHNR and FQNEAQ (reference sequence).

CDR3 bases: TGTGCCAGCAGTTACCCCGGGGGTAGCGGGAGGCCTCTACAAGAGACCCAGTACTTC. Its protein product is CASSYPGGSGRPLQETQYF. V is TRBV6-2 or TRBV6-3 and J is TRBJ2-5; 10 bases line up with TRBD2. V dropped 2 bases and J dropped 2; count of bases not matched to a gene: 14. The germline gives CDR1 MNHEY, CDR2 SVGEGT. The CDR3 has 19 amino acids.

This clone was observed a handful of times. The CDR3 loop reads CAISDWDRGLDEQYF. DNA for the CDR3: TGTGCCATCAGTGACTGGGACAGGGGGCTCGACGAGCAGTACTTC. The chain links TRBV10-3 to TRBJ2-7; 12 bases match TRBD1. V gave up 3 bases and J gave up 5 bases; unmatched junction bases: 5. The CDR3 spans 15 residues. Germline V CDR1 and CDR2: ENHRY, SYGVKD.

This sequence joins TRBV2 and TRBJ1-2, with 12 nucleotides matching TRBD1. CDR1 SNHLY and CDR2 FYNNEI come from the germline V gene. This CDR3 has 14 amino acids. With 4 bases clipped from V and 7 bases from J, the junction kept 4 bases outside the gene matches. CDR3 coding DNA: TGTGCCAGCAGTGCCGGGACAGGGGGCGCTGGCTACACCTTC. Encoded protein: CASSAGTGGAGYTF.

The V gene is TRBV11-2, the J gene TRBJ2-7; TRBD1 might be the D (5 bases). Trimming stripped 2 bases from V and 4 bases from J, with 12 bases between. The CDR3 covers 14 residues. The germline V gene has CDR1 SGHAT and CDR2 FQNNGV. Written as DNA, the CDR3 is TGTGCCAGCAGCTTAAGCCACAGGTATTACGAGCAGTACTTC. As protein: CASSLSHRYYEQYF.

In its sample, this clone was seen once. The chain employs TRBV6-5 and TRBJ2-7, with D perhaps TRBD1 (6 bases). Germline CDR1 MNHEY, CDR2 SVGAGI. This CDR3 comprises 13 residues. Between the trimmed V and J ends, which lost 7 bases and 6 bases, there was a span of 16 bases. In DNA form, the CDR3 reads TGTGCCAGCATCCTTGTTCAGGGGCGCGAGCAGTACTTC. Translation: CASILVQGREQYF.

This clone turned up a few times. V usage is TRBV7-9 and J usage is TRBJ1-5, with 8 positions matching TRBD1. Trimming cost V 4 bases and J 7 bases; bases outside gene matches: 6. This CDR3 contains 14 residues. Germline values: CDR1 SEHNR, CDR2 FQNEAQ (reference sequence). In nucleotides, the CDR3 is TGTGCCAGCAGCTCACAGGGGGTCAAGCAGCCCCAGCATTTT. Its translation: CASSSQGVKQPQHF.

The chain couples TRBV19 to TRBJ1-3; unclear D gene. This CDR3 comprises 16 residues. CDR1 is LNHDA and CDR2 is SQIVND in the germline V gene (reference sequence). V dropped 11 bases and J dropped 0 bases, with 20 bases sitting between them. The CDR3, as DNA: TGTGCCGTTGGCGGAACCGACTTTTTCTCTGGAAACACCATATATTTT. Its protein is CAVGGTDFFSGNTIYF.

This chain connects TRBV5-1 to TRBJ2-3; D is uncertain. From germline, CDR1 is SGHRS and CDR2 YFSETQ. The CDR3 sequence is 15 residues long. The germline V and J ends were trimmed by 0 bases and 2 bases, with 10 bases remaining between them. CDR3 in amino acids: CASSLDKHLTDTQYF. The CDR3 coding sequence is TGCGCCAGCAGCTTGGATAAGCATCTCACAGATACGCAGTATTTT.

This clone was counted once. The rearrangement joins TRBV30 to TRBJ1-2, with no clear D. V dropped 1 base and J dropped 0 bases, with 9 bases sitting between them. This CDR3 comprises 14 residues. The germline gives CDR1 GTSNPN, CDR2 SVGIG (reference sequence). In DNA form, the CDR3 reads TGTGCCTGGAGTGCGGCGGGGACTAACTATGGCTACACCTTC. This encodes CAWSAAGTNYGYTF.

V is TRBV3-1 (or the pseudogene TRBV3-2) and J is TRBJ1-5; 12 bases are a match to TRBD1. With 3 bases clipped from V and 7 bases from J, the junction kept 4 bases outside the gene matches. Germline assignment: CDR1 LGHDT and CDR2 YNNKEL (reference sequence). CDR3 length equals 15 residues. The DNA of the CDR3 is TGTGCCAGCAGCCAGGGACAGGGGGCTGTACAGCCCCAGCATTTT. Translated: CASSQGQGAVQPQHF.

The J gene is TRBJ2-3, the V gene TRBV6-2 or TRBV6-3, with TRBD1 matching 8 bases. Losses at the gene ends were 6 bases for V and 4 bases for J; bases not matched to a gene: 6. The CDR3 length is 14 residues. Germline V CDR1 and CDR2: MNHEY, SVGEGT. The CDR3 sequence: CASSPQGAADTQYF. The CDR3, as DNA: TGTGCCAGCAGCCCCCAGGGGGCCGCAGATACGCAGTATTTT.